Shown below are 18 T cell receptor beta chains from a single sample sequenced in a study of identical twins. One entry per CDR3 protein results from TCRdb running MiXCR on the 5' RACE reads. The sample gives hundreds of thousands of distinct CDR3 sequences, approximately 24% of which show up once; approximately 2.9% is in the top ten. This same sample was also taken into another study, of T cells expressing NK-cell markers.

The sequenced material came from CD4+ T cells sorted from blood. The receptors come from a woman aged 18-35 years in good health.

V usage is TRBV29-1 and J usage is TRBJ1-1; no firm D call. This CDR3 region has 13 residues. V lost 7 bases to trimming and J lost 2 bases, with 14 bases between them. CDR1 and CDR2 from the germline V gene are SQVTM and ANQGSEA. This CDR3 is CSAHSPGNTEAFF. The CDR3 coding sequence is TGCAGCGCACACAGTCCGGGTAACACTGAAGCTTTCTTT.

The CDR3 is CASSQDPSAEETQYF. The CDR3 DNA follows: TGCGCCAGCAGCCAAGATCCCTCGGCAGAAGAGACCCAGTACTTC. This sequence joins TRBV4-1 and TRBJ2-5; D remains ambiguous. Germline CDR1 reads MGHRA; CDR2 reads YSYEKL. Trimming left V 0 bases short and J 3 bases short, with 11 bases between. CDR3 length: 15 residues.

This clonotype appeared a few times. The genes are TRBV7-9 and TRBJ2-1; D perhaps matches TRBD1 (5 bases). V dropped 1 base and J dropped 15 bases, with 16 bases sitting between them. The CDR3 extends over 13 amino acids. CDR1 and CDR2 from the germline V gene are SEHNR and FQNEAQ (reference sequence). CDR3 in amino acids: CASSLVGPPIGFF. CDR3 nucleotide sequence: TGTGCCAGCAGCTTAGTGGGGCCCCCAATCGGGTTCTTC.

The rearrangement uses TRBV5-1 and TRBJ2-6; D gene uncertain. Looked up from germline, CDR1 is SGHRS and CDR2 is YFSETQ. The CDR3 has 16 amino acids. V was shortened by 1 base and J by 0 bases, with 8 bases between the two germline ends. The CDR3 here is CASSLIGNSGANVLTF. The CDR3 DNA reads TGCGCCAGCAGCTTGATCGGCAACTCTGGGGCCAACGTCCTGACTTTC.

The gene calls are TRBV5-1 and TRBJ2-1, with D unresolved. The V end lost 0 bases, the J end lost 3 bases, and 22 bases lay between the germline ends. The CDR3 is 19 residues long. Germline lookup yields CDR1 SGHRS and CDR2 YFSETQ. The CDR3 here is CASSLVLTIVPDLYNEQFF. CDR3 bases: TGCGCCAGCAGCTTGGTCCTCACTATAGTGCCCGATCTCTACAATGAGCAGTTCTTC.

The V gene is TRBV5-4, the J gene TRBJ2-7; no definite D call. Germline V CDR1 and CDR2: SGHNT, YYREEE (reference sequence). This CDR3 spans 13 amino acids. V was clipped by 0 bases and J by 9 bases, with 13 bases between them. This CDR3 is CASSLAPYTSQYF. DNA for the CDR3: TGTGCCAGCAGCTTGGCTCCCTATACCTCGCAGTACTTC.

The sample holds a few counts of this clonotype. CDR3 nucleotide sequence: TGTGCCACCAGCGGGCAGGGAACTCAGCCCCAGCATTTT. As protein: CATSGQGTQPQHF. The V gene is TRBV15, the J gene TRBJ1-5; D might be TRBD1 (5 bases). The CDR3 runs 13 residues. The V end lost 5 bases, the J end lost 6 bases, and 11 bases lay between the germline ends. Germline V gene sequence: CDR1 LNHNV, CDR2 YYDKDF (reference sequence).

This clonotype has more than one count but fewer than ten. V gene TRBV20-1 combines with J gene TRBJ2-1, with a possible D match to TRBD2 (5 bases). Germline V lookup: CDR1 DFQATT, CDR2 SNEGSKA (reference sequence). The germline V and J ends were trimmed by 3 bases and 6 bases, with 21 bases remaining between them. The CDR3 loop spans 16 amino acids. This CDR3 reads CSASRIQRALPNEQFF. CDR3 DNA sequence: TGCAGTGCTAGTCGAATCCAGAGGGCGCTGCCCAATGAGCAGTTCTTC.

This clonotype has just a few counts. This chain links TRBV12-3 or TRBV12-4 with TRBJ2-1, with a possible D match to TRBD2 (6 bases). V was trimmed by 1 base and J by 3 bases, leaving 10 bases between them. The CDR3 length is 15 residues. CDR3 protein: CASSLDRAGYNEQFF. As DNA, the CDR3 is TGTGCCAGCAGTTTAGACCGAGCGGGCTACAATGAGCAGTTCTTC.

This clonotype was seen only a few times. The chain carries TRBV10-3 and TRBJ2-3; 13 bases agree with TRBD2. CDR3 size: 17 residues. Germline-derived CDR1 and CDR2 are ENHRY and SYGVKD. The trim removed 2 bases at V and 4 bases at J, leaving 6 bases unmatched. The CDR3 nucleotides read TGTGCCATCAGTGAGGCCGAAACTAGCGGGGGGGCAGATACGCAGTATTTT. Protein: CAISEAETSGGADTQYF.

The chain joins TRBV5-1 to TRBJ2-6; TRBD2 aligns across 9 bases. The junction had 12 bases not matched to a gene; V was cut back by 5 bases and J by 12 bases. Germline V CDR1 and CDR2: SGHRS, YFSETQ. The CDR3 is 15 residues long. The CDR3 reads CASSFSGGPSLVLTF. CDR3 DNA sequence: TGCGCCAGCAGTTTTAGCGGGGGTCCCTCCCTCGTCCTGACTTTC.

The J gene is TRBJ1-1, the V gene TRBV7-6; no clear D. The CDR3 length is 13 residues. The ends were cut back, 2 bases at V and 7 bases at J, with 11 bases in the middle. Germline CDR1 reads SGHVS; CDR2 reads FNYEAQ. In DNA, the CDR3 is TGTGCCAGCAGCTTAACGGATGGAGTTGAAGCTTTCTTT. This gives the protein CASSLTDGVEAFF.

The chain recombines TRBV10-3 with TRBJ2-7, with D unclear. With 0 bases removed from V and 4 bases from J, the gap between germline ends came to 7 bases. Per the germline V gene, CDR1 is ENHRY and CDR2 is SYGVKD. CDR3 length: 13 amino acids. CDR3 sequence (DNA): TGTGCCATCAGTGAGTCAGGGATGTACGAGCAGTACTTC. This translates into CAISESGMYEQYF.

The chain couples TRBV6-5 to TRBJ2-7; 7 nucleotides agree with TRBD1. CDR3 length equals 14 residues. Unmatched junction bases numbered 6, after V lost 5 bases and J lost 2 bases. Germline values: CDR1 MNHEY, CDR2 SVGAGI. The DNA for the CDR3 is TGTGCCAGCAGTACGCGACAGGGAACCTACGAGCAGTACTTC. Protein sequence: CASSTRQGTYEQYF.

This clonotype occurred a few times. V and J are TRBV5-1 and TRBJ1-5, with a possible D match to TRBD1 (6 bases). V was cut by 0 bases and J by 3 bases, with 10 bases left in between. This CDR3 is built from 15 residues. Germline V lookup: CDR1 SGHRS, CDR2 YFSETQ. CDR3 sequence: CASSLGDRFNQPQHF. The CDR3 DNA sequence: TGCGCCAGCAGCTTGGGAGACAGGTTCAATCAGCCCCAGCATTTT.

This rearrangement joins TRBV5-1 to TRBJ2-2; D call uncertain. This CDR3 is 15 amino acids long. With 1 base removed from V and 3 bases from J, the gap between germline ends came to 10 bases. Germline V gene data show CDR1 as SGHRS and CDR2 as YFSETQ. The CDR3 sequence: CASSLRTPDTGELFF. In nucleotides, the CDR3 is TGCGCCAGCAGCTTGAGGACCCCGGACACCGGGGAGCTGTTTTTT.

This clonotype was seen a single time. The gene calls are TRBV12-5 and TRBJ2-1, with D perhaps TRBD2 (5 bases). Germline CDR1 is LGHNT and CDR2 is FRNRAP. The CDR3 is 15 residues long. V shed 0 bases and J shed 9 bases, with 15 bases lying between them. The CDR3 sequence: CASGLVSGSISEQFF. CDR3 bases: TGTGCTAGTGGTTTGGTTTCGGGAAGTATCAGTGAGCAGTTCTTC.

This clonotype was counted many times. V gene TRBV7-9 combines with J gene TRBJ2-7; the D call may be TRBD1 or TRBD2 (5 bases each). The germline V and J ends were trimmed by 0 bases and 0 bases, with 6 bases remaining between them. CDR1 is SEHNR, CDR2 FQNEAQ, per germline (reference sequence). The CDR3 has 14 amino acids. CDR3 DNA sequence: TGTGCCAGCAGCTTAGCGGGGGTCTCCTACGAGCAGTACTTC. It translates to CASSLAGVSYEQYF.